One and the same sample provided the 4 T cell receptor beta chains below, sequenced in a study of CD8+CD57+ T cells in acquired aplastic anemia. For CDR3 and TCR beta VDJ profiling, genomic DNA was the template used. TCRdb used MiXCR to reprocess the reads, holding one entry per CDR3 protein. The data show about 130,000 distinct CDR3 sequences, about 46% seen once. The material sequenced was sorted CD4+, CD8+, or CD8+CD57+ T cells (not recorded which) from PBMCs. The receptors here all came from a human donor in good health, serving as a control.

For the CDR3, the DNA is TGTGCCAGCGATTCCGGGGCAGGGGGCTTAACCGGGGAGCTGTTTTTT. This gives the protein CASDSGAGGLTGELFF. The chain has TRBV7-8 and TRBJ2-2, with 8 bases that match TRBD1. The V gene's germline CDR1 is SGHVS and CDR2 FQNEAQ. V gave up 8 bases and J gave up 5 bases; unmatched junction bases: 13. The length of the CDR3 is 16 residues.

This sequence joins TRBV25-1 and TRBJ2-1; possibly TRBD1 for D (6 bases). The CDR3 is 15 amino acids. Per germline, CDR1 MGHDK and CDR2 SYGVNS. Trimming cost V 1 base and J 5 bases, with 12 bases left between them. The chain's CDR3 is CASSELSGEDNEQFF. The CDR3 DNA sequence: TGTGCCAGCAGTGAATTGTCAGGGGAAGACAATGAGCAGTTCTTC.

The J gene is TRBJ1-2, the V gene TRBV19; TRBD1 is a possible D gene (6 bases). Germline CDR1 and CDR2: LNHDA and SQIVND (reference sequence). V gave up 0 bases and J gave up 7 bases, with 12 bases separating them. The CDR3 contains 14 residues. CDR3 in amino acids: CASSIDTGQRGYTF. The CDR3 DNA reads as TGTGCCAGTAGTATAGATACAGGGCAGCGTGGCTACACCTTC.

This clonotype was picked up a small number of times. DNA of the CDR3: TGCGCCAGCAGTGAGTCTCCAGATACGCAGTATTTT. Amino acid sequence: CASSESPDTQYF. The chain links TRBV10-1 to TRBJ2-3; D is ambiguous. Germline loops: CDR1 WNHNN, CDR2 SYGVQD (reference sequence). CDR3 length: 12 residues. The ends were cut back, 0 bases at V and 4 bases at J, with 2 bases in the middle.